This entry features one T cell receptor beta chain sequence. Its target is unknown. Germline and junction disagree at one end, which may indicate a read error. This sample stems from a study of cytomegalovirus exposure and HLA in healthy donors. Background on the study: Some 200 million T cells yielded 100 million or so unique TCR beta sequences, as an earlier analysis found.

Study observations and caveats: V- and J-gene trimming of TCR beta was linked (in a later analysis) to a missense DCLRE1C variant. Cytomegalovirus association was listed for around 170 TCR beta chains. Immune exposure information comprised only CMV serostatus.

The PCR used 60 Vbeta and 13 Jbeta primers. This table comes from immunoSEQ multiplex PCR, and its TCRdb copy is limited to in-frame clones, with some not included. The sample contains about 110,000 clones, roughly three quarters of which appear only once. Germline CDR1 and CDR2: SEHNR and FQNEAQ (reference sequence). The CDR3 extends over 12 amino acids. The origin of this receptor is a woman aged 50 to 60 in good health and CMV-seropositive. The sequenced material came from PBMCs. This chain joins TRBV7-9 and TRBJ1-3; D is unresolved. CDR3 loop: CSSSYQRNTIYF. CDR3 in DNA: TGTTCCAGCAGCTATCAGAGAAACACCATATATTTT.